Below, 2 T cell receptor beta chains from the same sample are listed, as sequenced in a study of T cell repertoires in cytomegalovirus infection. TCRdb ran MiXCR on the reads and lists one entry per CDR3 protein. This table holds roughly 150,000 distinct CDR3 sequences, 20% to 25% found once. Their recognized antigens are unknown. The sample in question was CD8+ T cells from cultured PBMCs, obtained from culture after CMV antigen stimulation. The source of these receptors is a human donor in good health (CMV status not recorded). Some clones in this sample may be carry-over from other donors' samples.

This clonotype was observed a few times. The chain is built from TRBV7-9 and TRBJ1-5; D gene unclear. V lost 3 bases and J 0 bases, leaving 12 bases between the germline ends. Germline V lookup: CDR1 SEHNR, CDR2 FQNEAQ (reference sequence). This CDR3 region has 16 residues. The CDR3 spells CASSFDADDSNQPQHF. For the CDR3, the DNA is TGTGCCAGCAGCTTTGACGCGGACGATAGCAATCAGCCCCAGCATTTT. Drawing the rest from reference TRBV7-9 and TRBJ1-5, the complete variable domain is DTGVSQNPRHKITKRGQNVTFRCDPISEHNRLYWYRQTLGQGPEFLTYFQNEAQLEKSRLLSDRFSAERPKGSFSTLEIQRTEQGDSAMYLCASSFDADDSNQPQHFGDGTRLSIL.

The rearrangement uses TRBV5-4 and TRBJ2-3; the match to TRBD1 covers 7 bases. The CDR3 has 15 residues. Germline trimming cut 4 bases from V and 10 bases from J; bases unmatched to any gene: 15. The germline gives CDR1 SGHNT, CDR2 YYREEE (reference sequence). The CDR3 sequence: CASSTSPGQIEAQYF. The CDR3 DNA follows: TGTGCCAGCAGCACCTCCCCGGGACAGATAGAGGCGCAGTATTTT.